These 9 T cell receptor beta chains came from one sample sequenced in a study of OX40 agonist ivuxolimab in advanced cancers. Using immunoSEQ multiplex PCR, the repertoire was profiled, and TCRdb retains in-frame clones only, with some absent. The top ten hold roughly 6.9% of the sample, which has more than 45,000 clones, almost 90% seen once. The sample in question was CD4+ or CD8+ T cells sorted from blood, obtained in a trial of the OX40 agonist ivuxolimab. The origin of the receptors is an adult with an advanced solid tumor such as melanoma, head and neck, liver or kidney cancer.

V gene TRBV5-1 combines with J gene TRBJ2-7, with 11 bases lining up with TRBD2. CDR1 is SGHRS, CDR2 YFSETQ, per germline. Trimming removed 0 bases from V and 2 bases from J; junction bases left unmatched: 4. The CDR3 is 16 residues long. CDR3 region: CASSLGTSGRPYEQYF. Here the CDR3 DNA reads TGCGCCAGCAGCTTGGGGACTAGCGGGCGTCCCTACGAGCAGTACTTC.

CDR3 protein: CASILSGATDTQYF. CDR3 sequence (DNA): TGTGCCAGCATCCTTAGCGGGGCTACAGATACGCAGTATTTT. This chain links TRBV28 with TRBJ2-3, with 8 bases matching TRBD2. This CDR3 contains 14 residues. Trimming removed 7 bases from V and 3 bases from J; junction bases left unmatched: 6. Germline V lookup: CDR1 MDHEN, CDR2 SYDVKM.

The chain couples TRBV23-1 to TRBJ1-5, with D uncertain. TRBV23-1 qualifies as an ORF whose function is uncertain. The CDR3 is 13 amino acids. With 5 bases removed from V and 6 bases from J, the gap between germline ends came to 11 bases. CDR3 protein: CASSDVRAQPQHF. DNA of the CDR3: TGCGCCAGCAGTGATGTACGAGCTCAGCCCCAGCATTTT.

A single count supports this clone. This chain connects TRBV5-1 to TRBJ2-7; 10 bases are a match to TRBD2. The CDR3 length is 16 residues. The ends lost 5 bases at V and 5 bases at J; junction bases unmatched: 13. Germline V gene data show CDR1 as SGHRS and CDR2 as YFSETQ. The CDR3 here is CASSGGGLAGAHEQYF. As DNA, the CDR3 is TGCGCCAGCAGTGGGGGAGGTCTAGCGGGAGCCCACGAGCAGTACTTC.

The rearrangement links TRBV6-1 to TRBJ2-3; 8 positions agree with TRBD1. The length of the CDR3 is 15 residues. V lost 7 bases and J lost 7; bases outside the gene matches: 13. Germline V CDR1 and CDR2: MNHNS, SASEGT. CDR3 coding DNA: TGTGCCAGCACACTGGGGGGCAGGGGGCAGTATACGCAGTATTTT. Translated: CASTLGGRGQYTQYF.

V gene TRBV19 combines with J gene TRBJ1-2; TRBD1 agrees at 8 bases. CDR1 is LNHDA and CDR2 is SQIVND in the germline V gene (reference sequence). The J segment lost 7 bases and the V segment lost 2 bases, leaving 6 bases of the junction unmatched. The CDR3 loop spans 14 amino acids. The DNA of the CDR3 is TGTGCCAGTAGTATAACGCAGGGGGCGGCTGGCTACACCTTC. Translated: CASSITQGAAGYTF.

The V call is TRBV6-1, the J call TRBJ2-7; D call uncertain. Germline values: CDR1 MNHNS, CDR2 SASEGT. V lost 1 base and J 9 bases, leaving 7 bases between the germline ends. The CDR3 runs 11 residues. The CDR3 DNA is TGTGCCAGCAGTGAAGGGGCAGTGCAGTACTTC. Its translation: CASSEGAVQYF.

The chain uses TRBV6-6 and TRBJ2-3; D not certain. The CDR3 has 15 residues. V was clipped by 5 bases and J by 0 bases, with 12 bases between them. CDR1 MNHNY and CDR2 SVGAGI come from the germline V gene (reference sequence). This CDR3 is CASSPRPGSTDTQYF. DNA of the CDR3: TGTGCCAGCAGTCCTAGGCCTGGGAGCACAGATACGCAGTATTTT.

This sequence joins TRBV5-1 and TRBJ2-7, with 7 positions matching TRBD2. In germline, CDR1 is SGHRS, CDR2 YFSETQ. The CDR3 loop spans 14 amino acids. Trimming at V came to 1 base and at J to 5 bases, leaving 6 bases not matched to a gene. DNA of the CDR3: TGCGCCAGCAGCTTGATCGGGAGGTTTGACGAGCAGTACTTC. Its translation: CASSLIGRFDEQYF. Supplemented by reference TRBV5-1 and TRBJ2-7, the full variable domain reads KAGVTQTPRYLIKTRGQQVTLSCSPISGHRSVSWYQQTPGQGLQFLFEYFSETQRNKGNFPGRFSGRQFSNSRSEMNVSTLELGDSALYLCASSLIGRFDEQYFGPGTRLTVT.